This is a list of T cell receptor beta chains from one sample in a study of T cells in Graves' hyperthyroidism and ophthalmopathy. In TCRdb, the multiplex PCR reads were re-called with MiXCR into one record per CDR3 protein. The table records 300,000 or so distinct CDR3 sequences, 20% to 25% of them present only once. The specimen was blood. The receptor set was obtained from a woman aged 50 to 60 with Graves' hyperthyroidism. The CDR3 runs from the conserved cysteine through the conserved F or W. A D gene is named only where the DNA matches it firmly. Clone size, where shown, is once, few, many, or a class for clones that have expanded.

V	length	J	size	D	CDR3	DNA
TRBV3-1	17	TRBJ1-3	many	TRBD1	CASSQTTGYNSGNTIYF	TGTGCCAGCAGCCAAACGACAGGGTATAATTCTGGAAACACCATATATTTT
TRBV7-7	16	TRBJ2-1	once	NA	CASSRGGVLSYNEQFF	TGTGCTAGCAGTCGGGGTGGGGTCCTCTCCTACAATGAGCAGTTCTTC
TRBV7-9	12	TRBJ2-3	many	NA	CASSPVLDTQYF	TGTGCCAGCAGCCCGGTATTGGATACGCAGTATTTT
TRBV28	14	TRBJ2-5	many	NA	CASNGHARGETQYF	TGTGCCAGCAATGGACATGCTCGGGGAGAGACCCAGTACTTC
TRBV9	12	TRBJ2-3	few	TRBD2	CASSKLADTQYF	TGTGCCAGCAGCAAACTAGCGGATACGCAGTATTTT
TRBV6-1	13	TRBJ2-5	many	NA	CASSEQLQETQYF	TGTGCCAGCAGTGAACAGCTTCAAGAGACCCAGTACTTC
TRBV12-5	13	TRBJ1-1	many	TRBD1	CASALGQGTEAFF	TGTGCTAGTGCCCTTGGACAGGGCACTGAAGCTTTCTTT
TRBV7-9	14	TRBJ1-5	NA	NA	CASSPWGSGQPQHF	TGTGCCAGCAGCCCGTGGGGGTCGGGGCAGCCCCAGCATTTT
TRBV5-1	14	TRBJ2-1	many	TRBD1	CATKKGASGNEQFF	TGCGCCACCAAAAAGGGGGCCAGCGGCAATGAGCAGTTCTTC
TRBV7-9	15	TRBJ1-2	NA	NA	CASSLETVFNYGYTF	TGTGCCAGCAGCTTAGAGACAGTATTTAACTATGGCTACACCTTC
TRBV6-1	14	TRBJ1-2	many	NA	CASSVGAPNYGYTF	TGTGCCAGCAGTGTCGGGGCTCCTAACTATGGCTACACCTTC
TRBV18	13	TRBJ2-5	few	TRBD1	CASSRDREKTQYF	TGTGCCAGCTCCCGAGACAGGGAAAAGACCCAGTACTTC
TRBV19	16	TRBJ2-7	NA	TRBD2	CASSDLGLAGDYEQYF	TGTGCCAGTAGTGATTTGGGACTAGCGGGAGACTACGAGCAGTACTTC
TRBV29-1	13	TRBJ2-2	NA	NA	CSVELGDTGELFF	TGCAGCGTTGAATTGGGGGACACCGGGGAGCTGTTTTTT
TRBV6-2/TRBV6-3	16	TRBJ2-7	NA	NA	CASSSMTRSGSYEQYF	TGTGCCAGCAGTTCCATGACTAGGAGCGGCAGCTACGAGCAGTACTTC
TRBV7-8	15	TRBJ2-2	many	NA	CASSQTTGIAGELFF	TGTGCCAGCAGCCAGACTACAGGGATCGCCGGGGAGCTGTTTTTT
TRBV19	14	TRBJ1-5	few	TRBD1	CASGRQGENQPQHF	TGTGCCAGTGGACGACAGGGAGAGAATCAGCCCCAGCATTTT
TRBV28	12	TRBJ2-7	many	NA	CASRSSTYEQYF	TGTGCCAGCAGGTCTTCTACTTACGAGCAGTACTTC
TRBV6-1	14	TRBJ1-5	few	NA	CASSAVLGDQPQHF	TGTGCCAGCAGTGCAGTTTTGGGAGATCAGCCCCAGCATTTT
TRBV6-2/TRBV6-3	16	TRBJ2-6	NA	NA	CASCGRPTAGANVLTF	TGTGCCAGCTGCGGACGGCCTACGGCTGGGGCCAACGTCCTGACTTTC
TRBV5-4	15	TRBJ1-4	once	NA	CASSLGVNPNEKLFF	TGTGCCAGCAGCTTGGGTGTTAACCCAAATGAAAAACTGTTTTTT
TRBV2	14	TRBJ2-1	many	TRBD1	CASSGDRAGNEQFF	TGTGCCAGCAGTGGGGACAGGGCGGGGAATGAGCAGTTCTTC
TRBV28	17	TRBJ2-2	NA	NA	CASNMWGAGVNTGELFF	TGTGCCAGCAACATGTGGGGGGCAGGGGTCAACACCGGGGAGCTGTTTTTT
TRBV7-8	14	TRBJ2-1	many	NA	CASSWSGSRNEQFF	TGTGCCAGCAGTTGGTCCGGGTCTAGGAATGAGCAGTTCTTC
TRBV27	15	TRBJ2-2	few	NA	CASSLRGASTGELFF	TGTGCCAGCAGTTTGAGGGGGGCTAGCACCGGGGAGCTGTTTTTT
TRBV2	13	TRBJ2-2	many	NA	CAAVSPNTGELFF	TGTGCCGCCGTCTCCCCAAACACCGGGGAGCTGTTTTTT
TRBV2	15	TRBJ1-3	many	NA	CASRPGGGGGNTIYF	TGTGCCAGCAGACCGGGGGGCGGTGGTGGAAACACCATATATTTT
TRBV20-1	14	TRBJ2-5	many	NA	CSARDLVLLETQYF	TGCAGTGCTAGAGATCTCGTACTCCTAGAGACCCAGTACTTC